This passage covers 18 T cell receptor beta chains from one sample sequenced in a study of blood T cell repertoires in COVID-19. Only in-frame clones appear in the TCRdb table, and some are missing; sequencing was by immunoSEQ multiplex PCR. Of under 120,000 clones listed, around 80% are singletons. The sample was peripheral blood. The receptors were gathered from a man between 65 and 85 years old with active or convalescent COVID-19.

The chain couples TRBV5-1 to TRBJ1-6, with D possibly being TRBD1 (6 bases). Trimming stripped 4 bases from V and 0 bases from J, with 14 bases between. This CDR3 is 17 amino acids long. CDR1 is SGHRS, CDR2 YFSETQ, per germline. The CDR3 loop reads CASSIGQSSSYNSPLHF. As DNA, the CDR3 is TGCGCCAGCAGCATAGGACAGTCGAGCTCCTATAATTCACCCCTCCACTTT.

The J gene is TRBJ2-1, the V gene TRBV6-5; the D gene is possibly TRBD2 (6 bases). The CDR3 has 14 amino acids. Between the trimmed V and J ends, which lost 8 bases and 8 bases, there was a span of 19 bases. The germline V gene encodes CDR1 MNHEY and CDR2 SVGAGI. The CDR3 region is CASGRDAQRDEQFF. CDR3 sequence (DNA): TGTGCCAGCGGGCGGGACGCCCAACGCGATGAGCAGTTCTTC.

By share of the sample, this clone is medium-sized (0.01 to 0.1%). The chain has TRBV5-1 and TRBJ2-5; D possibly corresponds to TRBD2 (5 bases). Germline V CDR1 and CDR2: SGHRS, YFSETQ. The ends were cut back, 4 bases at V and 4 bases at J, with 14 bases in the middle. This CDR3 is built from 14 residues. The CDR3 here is CASSDGGGLETQYF. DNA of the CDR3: TGCGCCAGCAGCGATGGTGGAGGACTAGAGACCCAGTACTTC.

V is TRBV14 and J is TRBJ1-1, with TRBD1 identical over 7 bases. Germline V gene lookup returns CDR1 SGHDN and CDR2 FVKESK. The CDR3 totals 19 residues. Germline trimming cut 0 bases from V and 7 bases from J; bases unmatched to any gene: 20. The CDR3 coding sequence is TGTGCCAGCAGCCAAGAGAAGGACTTTAGGGGGCGAGGTTCCATTGAAGCTTTCTTT. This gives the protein CASSQEKDFRGRGSIEAFF. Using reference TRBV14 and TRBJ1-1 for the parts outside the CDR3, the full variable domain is EAGVTQFPSHSVIEKGQTVTLRCDPISGHDNLYWYRRVMGKEIKFLLHFVKESKQDESGMPNNRFLAERTGGTYSTLKVQPAELEDSGVYFCASSQEKDFRGRGSIEAFFGQGTRLTVV.

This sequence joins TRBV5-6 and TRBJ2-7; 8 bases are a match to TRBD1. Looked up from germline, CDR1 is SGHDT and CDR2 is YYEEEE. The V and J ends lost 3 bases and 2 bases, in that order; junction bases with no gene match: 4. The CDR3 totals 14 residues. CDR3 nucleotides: TGTGCCAGCAGCTCGGGACAGGTGGCCTACGAGCAGTACTTC. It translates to CASSSGQVAYEQYF.

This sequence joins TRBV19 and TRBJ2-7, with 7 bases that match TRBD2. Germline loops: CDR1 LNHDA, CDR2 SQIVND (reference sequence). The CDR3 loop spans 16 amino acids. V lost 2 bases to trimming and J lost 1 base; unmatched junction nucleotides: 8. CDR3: CASSIRTGLGSYEQYF. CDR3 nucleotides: TGTGCCAGTAGTATAAGGACCGGACTAGGTTCCTACGAGCAGTACTTC.

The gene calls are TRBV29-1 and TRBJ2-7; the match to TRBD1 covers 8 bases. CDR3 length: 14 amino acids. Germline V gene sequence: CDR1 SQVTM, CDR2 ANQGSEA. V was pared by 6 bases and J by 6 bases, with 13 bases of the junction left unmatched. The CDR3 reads CSVFGQGLYFEQYF. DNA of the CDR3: TGCAGCGTCTTTGGACAGGGCCTTTACTTCGAGCAGTACTTC.

The DNA of the CDR3 is TGTGCCAGCAGTGATCGGGTGACAGGGGGCTACACCGGGGAGCTGTTTTTT. This encodes CASSDRVTGGYTGELFF. The chain carries TRBV6-1 and TRBJ2-2, with 10 bases identical to TRBD1. Germline V CDR1 and CDR2: MNHNS, SASEGT. This CDR3 has 17 residues. With V trimmed by 3 bases and J by 3 bases, 7 bases remained unmatched.

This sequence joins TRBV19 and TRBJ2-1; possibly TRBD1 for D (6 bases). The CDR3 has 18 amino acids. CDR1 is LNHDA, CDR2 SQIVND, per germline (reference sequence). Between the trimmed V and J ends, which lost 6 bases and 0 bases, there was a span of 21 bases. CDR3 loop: CASSPTDRSVSSYNEQFF. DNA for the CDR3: TGTGCCAGTAGCCCTACCGACAGGTCTGTTAGCTCCTACAATGAGCAGTTCTTC.

Here the CDR3 reads CASSLEGQTYEQYF. DNA for the CDR3: TGCGCCAGCAGCTTGGAGGGACAAACCTACGAGCAGTACTTC. The chain combines TRBV5-1 with TRBJ2-7, with D tentatively TRBD1 (6 bases). Looked up from germline, CDR1 is SGHRS and CDR2 is YFSETQ. The ends were cut back, 0 bases at V and 2 bases at J, with 9 bases in the middle. This CDR3 has 14 amino acids.

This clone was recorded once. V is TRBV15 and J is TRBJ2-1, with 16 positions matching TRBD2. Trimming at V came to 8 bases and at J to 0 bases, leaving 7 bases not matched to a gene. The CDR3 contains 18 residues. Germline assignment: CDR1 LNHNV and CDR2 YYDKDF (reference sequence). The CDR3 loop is CATVRGLAGGSSYNEQFF. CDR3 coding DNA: TGTGCCACCGTTCGGGGACTAGCGGGAGGGAGCTCCTACAATGAGCAGTTCTTC.

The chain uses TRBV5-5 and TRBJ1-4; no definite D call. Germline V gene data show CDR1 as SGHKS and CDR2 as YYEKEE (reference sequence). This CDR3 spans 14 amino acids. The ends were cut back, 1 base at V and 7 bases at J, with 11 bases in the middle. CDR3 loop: CASSLTDTGEKLFF. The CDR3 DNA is TGTGCCAGCAGCTTGACCGACACCGGTGAAAAACTGTTTTTT.

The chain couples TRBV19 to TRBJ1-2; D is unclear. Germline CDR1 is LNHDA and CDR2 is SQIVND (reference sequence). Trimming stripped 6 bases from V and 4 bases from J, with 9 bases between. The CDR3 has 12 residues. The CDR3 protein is CASRHSFYGYTF. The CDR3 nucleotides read TGTGCCAGTAGGCACAGTTTCTATGGCTACACCTTC.

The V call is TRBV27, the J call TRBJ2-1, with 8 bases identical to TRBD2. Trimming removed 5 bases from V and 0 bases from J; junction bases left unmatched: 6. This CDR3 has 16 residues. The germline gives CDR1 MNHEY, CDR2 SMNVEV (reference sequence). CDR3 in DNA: TGTGCCAGCAGTGACGGGGGGGCTAGCTCCTACAATGAGCAGTTCTTC. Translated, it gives CASSDGGASSYNEQFF.

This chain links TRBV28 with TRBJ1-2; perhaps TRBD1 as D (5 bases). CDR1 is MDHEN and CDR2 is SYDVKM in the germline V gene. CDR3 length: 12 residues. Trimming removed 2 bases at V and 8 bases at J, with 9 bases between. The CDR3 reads CASSLQGLGYTF. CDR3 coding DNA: TGTGCCAGCAGTTTACAGGGCCTAGGCTACACCTTC.

CDR3 protein: CASSLAGREANEKLFF. The DNA for the CDR3 is TGTGCCAGCAGCTTAGCGGGGAGGGAGGCTAATGAAAAACTGTTTTTT. The chain links TRBV7-2 to TRBJ1-4; D is unclear. Germline-derived CDR1 and CDR2 are SGHTA and FQGNSA. Deletions cut 0 bases from V and 3 bases from J, with 11 bases between. The CDR3 totals 16 residues.

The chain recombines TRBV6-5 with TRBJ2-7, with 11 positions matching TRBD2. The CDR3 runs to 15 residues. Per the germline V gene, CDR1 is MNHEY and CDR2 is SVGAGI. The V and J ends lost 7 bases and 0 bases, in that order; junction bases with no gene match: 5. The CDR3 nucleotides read TGTGCCAGCAAGCCCGGGACTAGCGGCTCCTACGAGCAGTACTTC. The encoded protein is CASKPGTSGSYEQYF.

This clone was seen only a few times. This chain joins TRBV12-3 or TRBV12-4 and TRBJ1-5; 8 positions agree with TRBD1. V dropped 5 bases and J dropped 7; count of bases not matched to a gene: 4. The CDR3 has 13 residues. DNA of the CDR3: TGTGCCAGCAGTCAACAGGGGGGCCAGCCCCAGCATTTT. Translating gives CASSQQGGQPQHF.